A single sample is the source of the 17 T cell receptor beta chains below, sequenced in a study of T cell responses to AZD1222 COVID-19 vaccine. The method was immunoSEQ multiplex PCR; TCRdb's version includes in-frame clones alone and lacks a portion of them. The top ten hold about 15% of the sample, which has 150,000 or so clones, approximately 88% seen once. Source: peripheral blood, taken on day 0 of AZD1222 vaccination. These receptors all stem from an adult in good health.

V usage is TRBV18 and J usage is TRBJ1-3; D is uncertain. Between the trimmed V and J ends, which lost 5 bases and 8 bases, there was a span of 10 bases. The CDR3 totals 12 residues. Germline lookup yields CDR1 KGHSH and CDR2 LQKENI. In DNA form, the CDR3 reads TGTGCCAGCTCAACCGCGGAGGACACCATATATTTT. This encodes CASSTAEDTIYF.

The chain couples TRBV19 to TRBJ1-2, with D unresolved. The V and J ends lost 3 bases and 0 bases respectively, with 8 bases between them. CDR1 is LNHDA, CDR2 SQIVND, per germline (reference sequence). This CDR3 comprises 14 residues. The CDR3 DNA follows: TGTGCCAGTAGTATGGGCAATTCTAACTATGGCTACACCTTC. This sequence encodes CASSMGNSNYGYTF.

The CDR3 spells CASSLGQVDLDGYTF. The CDR3 region has the DNA TGTGCCAGCAGCTTAGGACAGGTTGACCTGGATGGCTACACCTTC. V and J are TRBV11-1 and TRBJ1-2, with a tentative D call TRBD1 (6 bases). CDR1 and CDR2 (germline): SGHAT, FQDESV (reference sequence). This CDR3 contains 15 residues. V lost 1 base, J lost 6 bases, and 15 bases lay in between. Together with reference TRBV11-1 and TRBJ1-2, the CDR3 gives the full variable domain: EAEVAQSPRYKITEKSQAVAFWCDPISGHATLYWYRQILGQGPELLVQFQDESVVDDSQLPKDRFSAERLKGVDSTLKIQPAELGDSAMYLCASSLGQVDLDGYTFGSGTRLTVV.

The chain links TRBV6-1 to TRBJ1-1; D gene unclear. Germline CDR1 is MNHNS and CDR2 is SASEGT. V lost 0 bases to trimming and J lost 8 bases, with 10 bases between them. The CDR3 sequence is 13 residues long. CDR3 sequence: CASSEARGREAFF. The DNA for the CDR3 is TGTGCCAGCAGTGAAGCACGGGGTCGCGAAGCTTTCTTT.

The chain has TRBV11-2 and TRBJ1-1, with 8 bases that match TRBD1. CDR3 length equals 12 residues. Per germline, CDR1 SGHAT and CDR2 FQNNGV. V lost 3 bases, J lost 11 bases, and 5 bases stayed unmatched. CDR3: CASSFMRDRAFF. CDR3 nucleotides: TGTGCCAGCAGCTTTATGAGGGACAGGGCTTTCTTT.

With respect to this clone: This same CDR3 is encoded by further DNA sequences in the sample. The chain couples TRBV12-3 or TRBV12-4 to TRBJ2-7; D call uncertain. There are 11 residues in the CDR3. The germline V and J ends were trimmed by 6 bases and 1 base, with 4 bases remaining between them. The CDR3 spells CASSSSYEQYF. CDR3 DNA sequence: TGTGCCAGCAGCTCTTCCTACGAGCAGTACTTC.

The V and J genes are TRBV14 and TRBJ2-4; 8 nucleotides line up with TRBD2. Germline V lookup: CDR1 SGHDN, CDR2 FVKESK. J lost 8 bases, V lost 3 bases, and 9 bases had no gene match. This CDR3 is built from 15 residues. The CDR3 DNA sequence: TGTGCCAGCAGCCAGCTAGCGGGTGGTGCTGACATTCAGTACTTC. It translates to CASSQLAGGADIQYF.

The J gene is TRBJ1-2, the V gene TRBV7-8, with TRBD1 matching over 8 bases. Germline V gene lookup returns CDR1 SGHVS and CDR2 FQNEAQ. V was pared by 5 bases and J by 4 bases, with 12 bases of the junction left unmatched. The CDR3 spans 16 residues. CDR3 loop: CASSPYSGGQSYGYTF. DNA of the CDR3: TGTGCCAGCAGCCCCTACTCAGGGGGCCAGAGCTATGGCTACACCTTC.

The chain links TRBV18 to TRBJ1-1; 9 bases line up with TRBD1. Germline V CDR1 and CDR2: KGHSH, LQKENI. The CDR3 contains 14 residues. The V segment lost 2 bases and the J segment 11 bases; nucleotides outside the gene matches: 9. Here the CDR3 DNA reads TGTGCCAGCTCACCAAATCCCGGGACAGGGCCCGCTTTCTTT. Translated, it gives CASSPNPGTGPAFF.

The chain combines TRBV4-3 with TRBJ1-6; the D is unclear. Per the germline V gene, CDR1 is LGHNA and CDR2 is YSLEER. Trimming stripped 0 bases from V and 4 bases from J, with 7 bases between. This CDR3 is built from 15 residues. CDR3 in amino acids: CASSQEGPYNSPLHF. CDR3 nucleotide sequence: TGCGCCAGCAGCCAAGAAGGGCCGTATAATTCACCCCTCCACTTT.

Here the CDR3 DNA reads TGCAGCCCCCGGGTCTGGGAGACCCAGTACTTC. It codes for CSPRVWETQYF. The chain is built from TRBV29-1 and TRBJ2-5; the D is unclear. The V gene's germline CDR1 is SQVTM and CDR2 ANQGSEA. The germline V and J ends were trimmed by 8 bases and 5 bases, with 12 bases remaining between them. The CDR3 is 11 residues long. Full variable domain (remainder filled in from reference TRBV29-1 and TRBJ2-5): SAVISQKPSRDICQRGTSLTIQCQVDSQVTMMFWYRQQPGQSLTLIATANQGSEATYESGFVIDKFPISRPNLTFSTLTVSNMSPEDSSIYLCSPRVWETQYFGPGTRLLVL.

This clone was recorded once. The rearrangement uses TRBV9 and TRBJ2-1; D unresolved. CDR3 size: 16 residues. Trimming stripped 3 bases from V and 3 bases from J, with 16 bases between. CDR1 is SGDLS, CDR2 YYNGEE, per germline. The CDR3: CASSATVRALYNEQFF. The CDR3 DNA reads as TGTGCCAGCAGCGCTACGGTAAGGGCACTCTACAATGAGCAGTTCTTC.

This chain links TRBV5-1 with TRBJ2-1; the D gene is possibly TRBD1 (5 bases). V was trimmed by 0 bases and J by 7 bases, leaving 11 bases between them. Germline loops: CDR1 SGHRS, CDR2 YFSETQ. The CDR3 spans 14 residues. In DNA form, the CDR3 reads TGCGCCAGCAGCTTGGCTGCAGGGCAGAATGAGCAGTTCTTC. It is translated as CASSLAAGQNEQFF.

V usage is TRBV6-6 and J usage is TRBJ1-6; possibly TRBD1 for D (5 bases). The CDR3 is 16 residues long. V was pared by 7 bases and J by 13 bases, with 26 bases between. Germline values: CDR1 MNHNY, CDR2 SVGAGI (reference sequence). CDR3 protein: CASTPMGGVDGGPLHF. CDR3 bases: TGTGCCAGCACCCCTATGGGGGGGGTGGACGGGGGGCCCCTCCACTTT.

J is TRBJ1-4 and V is TRBV7-2; D perhaps matches TRBD1 (5 bases). The V gene's germline CDR1 is SGHTA and CDR2 FQGNSA. V was shortened by 2 bases and J by 7 bases, with 17 bases between the two germline ends. CDR3 length: 16 residues. CDR3 loop: CASSLSGGIVREKLFF. CDR3 DNA: TGTGCCAGCAGCTTATCTGGGGGGATAGTCCGTGAAAAACTGTTTTTT.

The gene calls are TRBV2 and TRBJ2-7, with D perhaps being TRBD1 or TRBD2 (5 bases each). Trimming took 5 bases from V and 0 from J, leaving 8 bases between them. The CDR3 consists of 13 residues. Germline V CDR1 and CDR2: SNHLY, FYNNEI. The CDR3 region is CASSRGPSYEQYF. In DNA, the CDR3 is TGTGCCAGCAGTCGGGGACCCTCCTACGAGCAGTACTTC.

The genes are TRBV4-3 and TRBJ1-2, with D possibly matching TRBD1 (5 bases). Germline V gene sequence: CDR1 LGHNA, CDR2 YSLEER. Trimming shortened V by 6 bases and J by 5 bases, and 13 bases separated the two germline ends. There are 13 residues in the CDR3. CDR3 loop: CASSLSQGYGYTF. The CDR3 DNA reads as TGCGCCAGCAGTCTAAGCCAGGGTTATGGCTACACCTTC.